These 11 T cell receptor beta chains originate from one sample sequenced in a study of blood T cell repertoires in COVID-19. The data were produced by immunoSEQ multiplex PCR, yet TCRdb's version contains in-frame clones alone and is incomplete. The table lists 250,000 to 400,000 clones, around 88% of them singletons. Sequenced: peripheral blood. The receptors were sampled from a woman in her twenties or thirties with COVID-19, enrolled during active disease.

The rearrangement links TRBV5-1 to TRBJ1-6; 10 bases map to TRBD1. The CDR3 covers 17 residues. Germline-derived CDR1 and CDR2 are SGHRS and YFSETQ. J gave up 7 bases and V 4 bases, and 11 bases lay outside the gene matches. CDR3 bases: TGCGCCAGCAGCGTGTCGGGACAGGGGATGAGGAATTCACCCCTCCACTTT. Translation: CASSVSGQGMRNSPLHF.

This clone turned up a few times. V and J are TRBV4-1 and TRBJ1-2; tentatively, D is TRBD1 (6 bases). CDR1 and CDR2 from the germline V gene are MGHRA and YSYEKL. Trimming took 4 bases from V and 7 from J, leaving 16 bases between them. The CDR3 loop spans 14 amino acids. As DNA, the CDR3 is TGCGCCAGCAGCCCCCCCGGGGGGGCAGTTGGCTACACCTTC. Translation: CASSPPGGAVGYTF.

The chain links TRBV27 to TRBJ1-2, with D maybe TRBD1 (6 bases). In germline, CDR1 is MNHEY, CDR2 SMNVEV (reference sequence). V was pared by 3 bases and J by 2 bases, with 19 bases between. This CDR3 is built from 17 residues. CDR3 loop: CASSFLPPGGGNYGYTF. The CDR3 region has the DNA TGTGCCAGCAGTTTCCTACCACCGGGGGGCGGAAACTATGGCTACACCTTC.

CDR3 region: CASSYRAGNTGELFF. As DNA, the CDR3 is TGTGCCAGCAGTTACCGGGCGGGTAACACCGGGGAGCTGTTTTTT. This chain connects TRBV6-2 or TRBV6-3 to TRBJ2-2; the D gene is possibly TRBD2 (5 bases). From germline, CDR1 is MNHEY and CDR2 SVGEGT. The CDR3 consists of 15 residues. Trimming cost V 2 bases and J 2 bases, with 9 bases left between them.

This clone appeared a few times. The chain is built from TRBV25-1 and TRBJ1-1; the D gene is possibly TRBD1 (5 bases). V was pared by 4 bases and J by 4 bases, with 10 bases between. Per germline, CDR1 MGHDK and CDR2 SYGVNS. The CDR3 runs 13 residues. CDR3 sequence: CASSAQGGTEAFF. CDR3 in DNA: TGTGCCAGCAGTGCGCAGGGTGGCACTGAAGCTTTCTTT.

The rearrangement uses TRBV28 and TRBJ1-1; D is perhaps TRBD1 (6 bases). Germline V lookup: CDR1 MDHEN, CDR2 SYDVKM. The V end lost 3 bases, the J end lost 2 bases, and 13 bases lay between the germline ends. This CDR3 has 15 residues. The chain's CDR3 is CASSFGGGGNTEAFF. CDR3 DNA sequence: TGTGCCAGCAGTTTTGGGGGAGGGGGAAACACTGAAGCTTTCTTT.

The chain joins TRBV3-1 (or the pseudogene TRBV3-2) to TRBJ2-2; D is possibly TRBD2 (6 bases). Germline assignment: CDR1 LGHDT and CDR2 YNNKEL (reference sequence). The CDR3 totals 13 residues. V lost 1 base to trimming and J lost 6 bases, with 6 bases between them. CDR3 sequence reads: CASSQAGAGELFF. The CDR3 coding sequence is TGTGCCAGCAGCCAAGCGGGGGCCGGGGAGCTGTTTTTT.

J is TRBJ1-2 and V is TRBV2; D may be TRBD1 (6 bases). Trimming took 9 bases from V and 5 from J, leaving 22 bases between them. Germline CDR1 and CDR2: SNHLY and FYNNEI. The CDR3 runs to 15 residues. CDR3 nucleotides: TGTGCCAGATCCCCGTCCGGGGGGCCCATATATGGCTACACCTTC. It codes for CARSPSGGPIYGYTF.

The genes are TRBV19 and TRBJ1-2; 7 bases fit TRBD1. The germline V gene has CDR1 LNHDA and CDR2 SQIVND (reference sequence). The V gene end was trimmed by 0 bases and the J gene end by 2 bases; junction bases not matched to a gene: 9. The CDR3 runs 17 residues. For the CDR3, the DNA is TGTGCCAGTAGTATAGATTCGAGGCAGGGGGGAAACTATGGCTACACCTTC. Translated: CASSIDSRQGGNYGYTF.

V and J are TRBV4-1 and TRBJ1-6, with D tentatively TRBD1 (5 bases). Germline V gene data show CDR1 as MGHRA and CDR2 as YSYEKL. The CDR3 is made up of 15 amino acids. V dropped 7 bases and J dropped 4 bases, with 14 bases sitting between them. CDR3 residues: CASNRPRAYNSPLHF. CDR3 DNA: TGCGCCAGCAATAGACCCAGGGCGTATAATTCACCCCTCCACTTT.

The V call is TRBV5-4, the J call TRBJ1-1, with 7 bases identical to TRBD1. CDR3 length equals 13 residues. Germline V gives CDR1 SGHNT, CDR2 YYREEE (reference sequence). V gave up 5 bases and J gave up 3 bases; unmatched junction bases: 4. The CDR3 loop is CASRGQPDTEAFF. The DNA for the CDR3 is TGTGCCAGCAGGGGACAGCCCGACACTGAAGCTTTCTTT.